This TCR beta chain was sequenced in a study of beta chain features in type 1 diabetes (dated by TCRdb to 2016 to 2019). A note on the overall study: Mean age, gender distribution, total cell number and subset yield were not different between patients and healthy donors. A total of approximately 100 million sorted cells were examined across all samples, and the number of cells per subset was strongly correlated with RNA yield. In the study, TCRB repertoires of sorted circulating CD4+ T cell subsets from recently diagnosed type 1 diabetes patients were compared with those of matched healthy donors. Regulatory and stem cell-like memory subsets were obtained from only 8 patients and roughly 8 healthy donors, while naive and central memory subsets were obtained from all 30 or so donors.

General study outcomes and caveats: At VDJ recombination sites, patients with type 1 diabetes made fewer insertions and deleted more nucleotides, a pattern implying thymic rearrangement abnormalities. Type 1 diabetes patients showed a moderate but significant shortening of TCRB CDR3 length in all four CD4+ subsets. Naive, central memory and regulatory TCRB repertoires appeared to be more similar among patients than among healthy donors. Only small numbers of individuals were included in the HLA sub-analyses, which left unresolved whether HLA type had any influence on TCRB rearrangement. Shorter templates might have been favored by PCR, but patient and control samples were amplified and corrected together, so both groups would have been affected equally by any skew. Because cDNA rather than genomic DNA was sequenced, highly expressing activated cells could have been over-represented, although no difference in activation and CD3 levels was found between groups.

From each donor, a single peripheral blood sample of around 0.12 L on average was drawn into heparinised tubes. A BD FACSAria II was used to sort naive, central memory, regulatory and stem cell-like memory CD4+ T cells with a panel that included CD45RO, CCR7, CD25, CD127, CD95 and CD27. Purity was above 95% for every sorted population. PBMCs were isolated immediately by Lymphoprep density gradient centrifugation and stained directly without culture. Samples were stained and sorted in pairs, with one healthy donor and one patient per experiment, so that batch effects were minimized. All of the isolated RNA was reverse transcribed with the High Capacity cDNA Reverse Transcription Kit, so expressed TCRB transcripts were sequenced. Deep immunoSEQ sequencing was performed on naive, central memory and regulatory T cell samples, with an average of around 3.4 million total reads per sample. Sorted cells were lysed in RLT buffer and RNA was extracted with DNase-treated RNeasy Micro or Mini kits, depending on cell number. Each cell subset was processed on its own to prevent cross-contamination, while patient and healthy donor samples were processed together. TCRB sequences were amplified from cDNA with the immunoSEQ multiplex PCR, producing 87-bp fragments spanning the CDR3 region. Sequencing of the amplicons was performed on the Illumina HiSeq platform. Under the source paper's analysis protocol: Synthetic template baselines were used to correct PCR bias computationally, reads within Hamming distance 2 were collapsed together, and singletons that could not be merged were discarded. Reads were aligned to IMGT to assign V, D and J genes, CDR3 length, and insertions or deletions at six rearrangement sites. Within each subset, clonotype counts were normalized to the number of sorted cells before true diversity and Gini coefficients were calculated with the tcR R package. The overlap coefficient, calculated on TCRB nucleotide sequences, was used to quantify repertoire sharing. Out-of-frame TCRB sequences from naive cells were analyzed to stand in for the pre-selection repertoire. TCRdb carries this immuneACCESS record with in-frame sequences only. Its versions omit some clonotypes, under half of them owing to an unresolved V gene in the studies checked, with the rest unexplained. V, J and clone size derive from that table, while D and trimming were established from the DNA sequence. The sample table holds hundreds of thousands of clones, of which 15% to 20% were seen once. 0.023% of the sample lies in the top ten.

The table lists this clone with a few counts. No cognate antigen has been identified for it. Base-call qualities are not available, and no considerably larger clone is one nucleotide away. V loses 3 bases of germline sequence and J loses 5 bases, and the interval between the two ends is 10 bases. CDR1 and CDR2 (SGHDN, FVKESK) derive from the germline V gene. Including the terminal cysteine and phenylalanine, the CDR3 comprises 13 residues. The CDR3 DNA has 39 bases and is translated from base 1. The origin of this receptor is a young woman in good health. Input material: naive CD4+ T cells from blood. What this sample's cell subset or site label stands for: true naive CD4+ T cells. The chain employs TRBV14 and TRBJ1-1; the D segment could be TRBD1, given 6 matching bases. The CDR3 reads CASSQFRGTEAFF. The sequenced DNA: TGTGCCAGCAGCCAGTTCAGGGGAACTGAAGCTTTCTTT. The CDR3 plus the reference TRBV14 and TRBJ1-1 genes for the other parts give the full variable domain: EAGVTQFPSHSVIEKGQTVTLRCDPISGHDNLYWYRRVMGKEIKFLLHFVKESKQDESGMPNNRFLAERTGGTYSTLKVQPAELEDSGVYFCASSQFRGTEAFFGQGTRLTVV.